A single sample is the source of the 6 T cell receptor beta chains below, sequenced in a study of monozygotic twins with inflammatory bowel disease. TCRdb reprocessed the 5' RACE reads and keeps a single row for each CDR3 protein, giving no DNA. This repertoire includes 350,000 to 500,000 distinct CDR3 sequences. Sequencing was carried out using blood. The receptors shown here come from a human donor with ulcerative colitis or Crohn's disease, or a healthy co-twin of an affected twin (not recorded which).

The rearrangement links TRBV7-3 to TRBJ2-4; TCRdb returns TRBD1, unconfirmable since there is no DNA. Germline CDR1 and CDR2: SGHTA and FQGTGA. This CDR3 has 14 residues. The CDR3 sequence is CASGQDIAKNIQYF. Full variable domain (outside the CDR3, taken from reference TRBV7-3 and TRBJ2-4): GAGVSQTPSNKVTEKGKYVELRCDPISGHTALYWYRQSLGQGPEFLIYFQGTGAADDSGLPNDRFFAVRPEGSVSTLKIQRTERGDSAVYLCASGQDIAKNIQYFGAGTRLSVL.

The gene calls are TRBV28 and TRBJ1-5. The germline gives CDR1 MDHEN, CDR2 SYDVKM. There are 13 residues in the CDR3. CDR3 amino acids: CASSPTRAQPQHF.

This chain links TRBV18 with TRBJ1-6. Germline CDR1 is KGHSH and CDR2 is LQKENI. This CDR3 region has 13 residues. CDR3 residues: CASSPESNSPLHF.

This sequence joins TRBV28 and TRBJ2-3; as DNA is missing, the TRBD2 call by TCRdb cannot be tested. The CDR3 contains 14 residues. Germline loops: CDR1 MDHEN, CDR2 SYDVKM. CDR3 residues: CASRVSGTQDTQYF.

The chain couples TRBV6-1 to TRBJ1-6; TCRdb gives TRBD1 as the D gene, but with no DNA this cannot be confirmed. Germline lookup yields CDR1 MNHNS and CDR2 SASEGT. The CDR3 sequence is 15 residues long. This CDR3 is CASRTTGQYNSPLHF.

The CDR3 sequence is CASSVAGTGGETQYF. The chain links TRBV9 to TRBJ2-5; TCRdb calls TRBD1, which cannot be checked without DNA. The CDR3 loop spans 15 amino acids. Germline values: CDR1 SGDLS, CDR2 YYNGEE.